The entry below describes one T cell receptor beta chain. The data belong to a study of shared clonotypes between healthy human individuals. Assay execution proceeded at the deep level. Assay: immunoSEQ multiplex PCR; the TCRdb copy retains only in-frame clones and omits some. The sample consists of around 550,000 clones, approximately 95% of them appearing once. V was trimmed by 1 base and J by 5 bases, leaving 9 bases between them. Germline CDR1 reads GTSNPN; CDR2 reads SVGIG (reference sequence). This CDR3 comprises 13 residues. Naivety among CD8 cells was defined by CD45RO negativity and positive CCR7 selection, thereby excluding terminally differentiated effector memory CD45RA+ cells.

The TCR sequence derives from a woman aged 25 to 39 in good health. Sequencing was performed on naive CD8+ T cells sorted from blood. This sequence joins TRBV30 and TRBJ1-5; D possibly corresponds to TRBD1 (5 bases). CDR3 bases: TGTGCCTGGAGTGGGTTGGGGGATCAGCCCCAGCATTTT. Amino acids: CAWSGLGDQPQHF.